The sample holds a few counts of the clone carrying this T cell receptor (beta chain). The antigen is not known. The read stops 3 residues short of the end of the CDR3; the missing end is completed from the germline J gene. Germline values: CDR1 LNHDA, CDR2 SQIVND (reference sequence). V shed 5 bases, J shed 0 bases, and the junction held 9 bases outside the gene matches. The CDR3 is made up of 17 amino acids. This table comes from immunoSEQ multiplex PCR, and its TCRdb copy is limited to in-frame clones, with some not included. Recorded here are over 11,000 clones, none singletons. The sample belongs to a study of T cell clonality in common variable immunodeficiency. Study findings and constraints: Reportedly, TCR beta sequences from common variable immunodeficiency showed fewer deletions and N-nucleotide insertions.

The receptor's source is a human donor with common variable immunodeficiency. The chain uses TRBV19 and TRBJ2-2; 7 bases agree with TRBD2. Source material: peripheral blood mononuclear cells. Here the CDR3 reads CASSARGVASNTGELFF. The CDR3 bases that were read are TGTGCCAGTAGTGCCCGGGGGGTAGCTTCGAACACCGGGGAG.